This T cell receptor (beta chain) was documented in a study of shared clonotypes between healthy human individuals (dated by TCRdb to the early 2020s). Describing the broader study: The cohort included three men and two women between 18 and 49 years of age. For each donor, CD4 naive and CD4 memory were each given three plates, CD8 naive was given two plates, and CD8 memory was given one plate. To estimate repertoire size and how much clonotypes are shared between individuals, the study performed deep sequencing of blood TCR repertoires from 4 to 6 healthy adults. To increase sequencing depth and limit assay-specific biases, different laboratories used diverse techniques to prepare libraries and sequence TCR repertoires. Leukapheresis yielded between about 0.94 and 9.5 billion PBMCs per donor. Results and caveats for the whole study, not just this receptor: Estimated clonotype richness was generally larger for naive than for memory subsets. Clonotypes shared by all four sorted-subset donors showed higher generation probabilities than non-shared clonotypes. The small number of donors limited the genetic and exposure-history diversity represented. Sampling was restricted to blood, and TCR repertoires in tissue are likely to differ from TCR repertoires in blood. Based on pairwise subsampling, the degree of clonotype sharing among donors was expected to be affected by sequencing depth. Rarefaction of sorted-subset datasets indicated incomplete sequencing despite the large sequencing depth. Across a handful of donors, approximately 5% of naive CD4, roughly 3.8% of naive CD8, 2.3% of memory CD4, and over 0.35% of memory CD8 clonotypes were shared.

Using the deep immunoSEQ assay, TCR CDR3 regions were amplified from genomic DNA by multiplex PCR. For each cell subset, the extracted genomic DNA was distributed evenly across all wells of several immunoSEQ 96-well plates, and each plate served as one replicate. Each replicate PCR for sorted subsets received about 210 ng genomic DNA, equal to roughly 30,000 T cell genomes. Purified libraries were quantified with a Qubit 3.0 fluorometer, sized on a Bioanalyzer 2100, and re-quantified with the KAPA Library Quantification kit. Each immunoSEQ 96-well plate was sequenced on its own single-read 150-cycle Illumina NextSeq 550 flow cell. The source study handled its data this way. Because only junctional sequences without quality scores were contained in the immunoSEQ output, filtering matching that applied to full-length reads could not be performed. Sequences were annotated with PyIR, a Python wrapper for IgBLAST v1.9, using IMGT germline references to assign V/J genes and CDR3. Any read was removed if the V/J assignment was weak (E-value above 1e-6), the CDR3 was missing, or the read contained stop codons, out-of-frame junctions, or ambiguous translated residues. V3J clonotypes were defined by identical inferred V gene, J gene, and CDR3 amino acid sequence. To compute the percentage overlap between repertoires, the number of shared unique clonotypes was divided by the size of the smaller repertoire. Richness of each repertoire was evaluated using RTK rarefaction, the Chao1 estimator, and Recon v2.1 estimates of unobserved clonotypes. Generation probabilities for all TCRbeta clonotypes obtained by the gDNA method from a few donors were computed using OLGA. As stored in TCRdb, this immuneACCESS dataset retains in-frame rearrangements with V and J assigned. A fraction of the clones does not appear; measured against another copy, unresolved V genes explain less than half of the discrepancy, and the remainder lacks a known reason. That table gives V, J and clone size, and the DNA gave D and trimming. Here the sample has over a million clones; 95% to 99% occur a single time. About 0.4% of the sample is in the top ten clones.

About this clone itself: Which antigen it targets is not known. No base quality information exists; no much larger clone differs at one position.

The donors were healthy, HIV-negative adults who had no recently reported acute infections or vaccinations. All donors were Caucasian adults living in Nashville, Tennessee, USA. CD4+ T cells were enriched by magnetic negative selection, after which naive cells were positively selected on CD45RA and the negative fraction was taken as the memory subset. Blood was obtained by leukapheresis, after which PBMCs were separated by Ficoll-Histopaque density gradient centrifugation and cryopreserved in liquid nitrogen vapor phase. Purity and quantity of every magnetically sorted T cell population were checked by analytical flow cytometry. Genomic DNA was isolated from each sorted fraction and quantified by UV absorbance on a Nanodrop 2000c. From a lookup of the germline V gene, CDR1 and CDR2 are SQVTM and ANQGSEA. Spanning cysteine to phenylalanine, the CDR3 consists of 15 amino acids. Only the CDR3 part of the read is kept: 45 bases, read in frame from the first base. Relative to germline, V is missing 5 bases and J is missing 7 bases, with 11 bases of the junction outside any gene match.

This sequence originates from a man younger than 45 in good health. The rearrangement joined TRBV29-1 to TRBJ2-2, and 9 junction bases match TRBD2. Source material: naive CD4+ T cells sorted from blood. The cell subset or site tag for this specimen amounts to: CD45RA+ positively selected. At the DNA level, the sequence is TGCAGCGTTAGAGGACTAGCGCCGAGGGACGGGGAGCTGTTTTTT. Its amino acids are CSVRGLAPRDGELFF.